This note documents a single T cell receptor (beta chain) sequence. After removal of 5 bases from V and 5 bases from J, the junction contained 8 bases not matched to a gene. CDR1 is SGHAT, CDR2 FQNNGV, per germline. This CDR3 region has 15 residues. Repertoires were generated with immunoSEQ multiplex PCR, while TCRdb's copy carries only in-frame clones and drops some. Of around 95,000 clones in the sample, about 94% were seen once. This specimen comes from a study of technical replicates of blood from several donors. The receptor was derived from a human donor in good health. The rearrangement links TRBV11-2 to TRBJ2-5, with 10 bases that match TRBD2. Sequencing was done on a sample of T cells isolated from PBMCs. The CDR3 loop is CASSPLSGRGETQYF. The CDR3 DNA follows: TGTGCCAGCAGCCCCTTGAGCGGGAGGGGGGAGACCCAGTACTTC.